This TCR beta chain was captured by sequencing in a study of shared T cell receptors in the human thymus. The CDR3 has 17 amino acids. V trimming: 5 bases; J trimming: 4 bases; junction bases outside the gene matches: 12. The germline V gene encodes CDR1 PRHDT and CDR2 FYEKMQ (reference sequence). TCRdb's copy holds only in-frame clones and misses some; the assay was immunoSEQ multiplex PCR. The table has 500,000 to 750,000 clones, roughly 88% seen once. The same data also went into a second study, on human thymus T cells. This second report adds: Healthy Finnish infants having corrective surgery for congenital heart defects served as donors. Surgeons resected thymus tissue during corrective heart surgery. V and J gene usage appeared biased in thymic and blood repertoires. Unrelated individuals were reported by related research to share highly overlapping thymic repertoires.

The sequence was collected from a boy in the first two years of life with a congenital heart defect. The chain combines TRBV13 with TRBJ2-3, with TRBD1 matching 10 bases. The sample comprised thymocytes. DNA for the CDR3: TGTGCCAGCAGCCTCACGACAGGGGGCGTCGGCGCAGATACGCAGTATTTT. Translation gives CASSLTTGGVGADTQYF.